This record covers a single T cell receptor beta chain. CDR1 and CDR2 (germline): SEHNR, FQNEAQ (reference sequence). V lost 3 bases, J lost 2 bases, and 10 bases lay in between. The CDR3 length is 14 residues. This sample is part of a study of blood T cell repertoires in COVID-19. At the level of the study: PBMCs, B-cell-depleted T cells, or T cells provided the cDNA or gDNA that made up the material.

Participants were aged 18 to 89 years from 24 US areas. Which cohort a participant joined came from the clinical history participants gave. The assay was immunoSEQ multiplex PCR, and TCRdb's table has in-frame clones only and misses some. The sample gives 210,000 or so clones, 80% of which show up once; around 7% is in the top ten. The chain joins TRBV7-9 to TRBJ1-2, with D uncertain. Material for sequencing was PBMCs or T cells enriched from blood (not recorded which). This clonotype was obtained from a woman aged 40 to 50 with acute COVID-19. In DNA, the CDR3 is TGTGCCAGCAGCTTTGGTGGGCAGAACTATGGCTACACCTTC. It specifies CASSFGGQNYGYTF.